This T cell receptor (beta chain) was recorded in a study of shared clonotypes between healthy human individuals. As for the study in general: CD4 naive and memory got three plates each, CD8 naive two, CD8 memory one.

The ends were cut back, 1 base at V and 2 bases at J, with 13 bases in the middle. The germline V gene has CDR1 LGHNA and CDR2 YNFKEQ. CDR3 size: 16 residues. The investigators split CD4+ cells into a CD45RA+ naive subset and a CD45RA-negative memory subset. Replicate PCRs for sorted subsets used around 200 ng DNA; this equaled around 28,000 T cell genomes. Sequenced by immunoSEQ multiplex PCR; TCRdb stores in-frame clones only, minus some. The table lists about 1.1 million clones, 60% to 85% of them singletons. The chain employs TRBV4-2 and TRBJ2-3; perhaps TRBD1 as D (6 bases). Sequenced material: memory CD4+ T cells from PBMCs. Subset reported: CD45RA-negative fraction. The clonotype originates from a man aged 18-30 years in good health. Some clones in this sample may be carry-over from other donors' samples. The DNA of the CDR3 is TGTGCCAGCAGCCAAGCGCCAACAGGGACCACAGATACGCAGTATTTT. This sequence encodes CASSQAPTGTTDTQYF.